A single sample gave rise to the 24 T cell receptor beta chains below, sequenced in a study of shared clonotypes between healthy human individuals. This table comes from immunoSEQ multiplex PCR, and its TCRdb copy is limited to in-frame clones, with some not included. The sample contains around 500,000 clones, 65% to 85% of which appear only once. The sample was PBMCs. The receptors were sampled from a woman between 40 and 55 years old in good health. Some clones in this sample may be carry-over from other donors' samples.

The chain employs TRBV12-1 and TRBJ2-1; TRBD2 was called by the table and not checked on the DNA. TRBV12-1 is termed a pseudogene. The CDR3 loop spans 11 amino acids. The CDR3 region has the DNA TGTGCCAGCAGCTTCCGTCGGTTGCGGTTCTTC. The encoded protein is CASSFRRLRFF.

The chain is built from TRBV5-1 and TRBJ1-3, with TRBD1 matching 10 bases. CDR3 length equals 14 residues. Trimming cost V 4 bases and J 4 bases; bases outside gene matches: 2. CDR1 is SGHRS and CDR2 is YFSETQ in the germline V gene. In DNA form, the CDR3 reads TGCGCCAGCAGCCTGGGACAGGGGGGAAACACCATATATTTT. Its protein is CASSLGQGGNTIYF.

The sample holds a few counts of this clone. The genes are TRBV12-2 and TRBJ1-2; the DNA was not used to check the table's D call, TRBD1. TRBV12-2 is termed a pseudogene. The CDR3 contains 14 residues. The CDR3 bases are TGTGCAAGTCGCTTAGTGGCCCGTAACTATGGCTACACCTTC. Residues: CASRLVARNYGYTF.

This rearrangement joins TRBV5-1 to TRBJ2-4; 7 bases map to TRBD1. The length of the CDR3 is 13 residues. V lost 0 bases, J lost 11 bases, and 5 bases stayed unmatched. Germline V gene data show CDR1 as SGHRS and CDR2 as YFSETQ. The CDR3 DNA reads TGCGCCAGCAGCTTGGCCAGCGGACAGGTTCAGTACTTC. It is translated as CASSLASGQVQYF.

This clone has ten or more counts. The V and J genes are TRBV28 and TRBJ2-1; perhaps TRBD2 as D (7 bases). V shed 4 bases and J shed 4 bases, with 17 bases lying between them. This CDR3 is built from 16 residues. Germline V lookup: CDR1 MDHEN, CDR2 SYDVKM. CDR3 nucleotides: TGTGCCAGCAGTTCCCTCGGGGAGGGGGAGTACAATGAGCAGTTCTTC. Translating it yields CASSSLGEGEYNEQFF.

The chain uses TRBV5-1 and TRBJ2-3; 9 bases fit TRBD2. The CDR3 has 16 amino acids. V shed 0 bases, J shed 4 bases, and the junction held 6 bases outside the gene matches. The germline CDR1 and CDR2 sequences are SGHRS and YFSETQ. CDR3 region: CASSLEGAGGADTQYF. In DNA form, the CDR3 reads TGCGCCAGCAGCTTGGAAGGGGCGGGAGGGGCAGATACGCAGTATTTT.

As regards this clone: This likely stems from a read error, as it lies one base from a far larger clone. The final CDR3 position lacks the conserved phenylalanine or tryptophan, pointing to a likely read error. The same CDR3 can be traced to other DNA sequences in this sample. The rearrangement joins TRBV4-2 to TRBJ2-7, with D uncertain. The CDR3 has 16 residues. Deletions cut 0 bases from V and 1 base from J, with 13 bases between. Germline CDR1 LGHNA, CDR2 YNFKEQ. The CDR3 sequence: CASSQDRTTLSYEQYL. CDR3 DNA: TGTGCCAGCAGCCAAGACCGCACGACACTTTCCTACGAGCAGTACTTA.

As regards this clone: This may come from a read error, since a much larger clone is one base off. V is TRBV28 and J is TRBJ2-5, with D perhaps TRBD2 (5 bases). The assigned J gene may be wrong: the sequence end matches TRBJ2-7 better. The V gene's germline CDR1 is MDHEN and CDR2 SYDVKM. The length of the CDR3 is 14 residues. The CDR3 DNA follows: TGTGCTAGCAGTGAGACTATGGCATCCTACGAGCAGTACTTC. Translated: CASSETMASYEQYF.

The rearrangement uses TRBV29-1 and TRBJ2-1, with 9 bases lining up with TRBD2. Per germline, CDR1 SQVTM and CDR2 ANQGSEA. This CDR3 region has 15 residues. After removal of 8 bases from V and 4 bases from J, the junction contained 12 bases not matched to a gene. This CDR3 reads CSSRAGGDGYNEQFF. The CDR3, as DNA: TGCAGCTCTCGGGCGGGAGGGGACGGTTACAATGAGCAGTTCTTC.

This clone showed up just a few times. A read error is the likely source, as a far larger clone sits one nucleotide away. The rearrangement links TRBV7-9 to TRBJ1-1; D gene ambiguous. The ends were cut back, 2 bases at V and 0 bases at J, with 4 bases in the middle. This CDR3 contains 13 residues. In germline, CDR1 is SEHNR, CDR2 FQNEAQ (reference sequence). This CDR3 is CASSLQMNTEAFF. The CDR3 DNA sequence: TGTGCCAGCAGCTTACAGATGAACACTGAAGCTTTCTTT.

The rearrangement joins TRBV4-3 to TRBJ2-5; 8 nucleotides align to TRBD1. The CDR3 covers 18 residues. The V and J ends lost 5 bases and 5 bases, in that order; junction bases with no gene match: 19. CDR1 and CDR2 from the germline V gene are LGHNA and YSLEER. The CDR3 DNA sequence: TGCGCCAGCAGCGCAAGTTCCGGGACAGGCGGGGTTGGGGAGACCCAGTACTTC. It specifies CASSASSGTGGVGETQYF.

This clone was seen only once. The chain carries TRBV2 and TRBJ1-4; D remains ambiguous. CDR3 size: 13 residues. In germline, CDR1 is SNHLY, CDR2 FYNNEI. V gave up 10 bases and J gave up 8 bases, with 17 bases separating them. This chain's CDR3 is CATRRRVGEKLFF. CDR3 bases: TGTGCCACCAGACGGAGGGTCGGAGAAAAACTGTTTTTT.

The table lists this clone with a few counts. The chain links TRBV11-3 to TRBJ2-3; 7 bases match TRBD1. The V gene's germline CDR1 is SGHNT and CDR2 YENEEA. The V and J ends lost 5 bases and 4 bases, in that order; junction bases with no gene match: 6. This CDR3 region has 14 residues. CDR3 region: CASSPTGSADTQYF. The CDR3 DNA sequence: TGTGCCAGCAGCCCGACAGGGAGTGCAGATACGCAGTATTTT.

V and J are TRBV6-5 and TRBJ2-7; no clear D. The germline CDR1 and CDR2 sequences are MNHEY and SVGAGI. Trimming pared 5 bases from V and 3 bases from J, leaving 11 bases between. The CDR3 runs to 13 residues. The CDR3 region is CASSRGPYYEQYF. In DNA, the CDR3 is TGTGCCAGCAGTCGTGGACCCTACTACGAGCAGTACTTC.

On this clone itself: Given a far larger clone just one base away, this is likely a sequencing read error. Other DNA sequences in this specimen translate into the identical CDR3. The gene calls are TRBV5-1 and TRBJ1-2; TRBD1 matches at 7 bases. V trimming: 4 bases; J trimming: 7 bases; junction bases outside the gene matches: 16. CDR1 and CDR2 (germline): SGHRS, YFSETQ. The CDR3 spans 16 residues. CDR3 nucleotides: TGCGCCAGCAGCCCCGGGACAGCGGTCGCGGCAAGTGGCTACACCTTC. Translation: CASSPGTAVAASGYTF.

The chain joins TRBV4-1 to TRBJ2-4; 7 nucleotides agree with TRBD2. The CDR3 is made up of 14 amino acids. Unmatched junction bases numbered 9, after V lost 1 base and J lost 12 bases. Per germline, CDR1 MGHRA and CDR2 YSYEKL. The CDR3 nucleotides read TGCGCCAGCAGCCAAGTGGGGGGGATGGTCCGTCAGTACTTC. This translates into CASSQVGGMVRQYF.

As for this clone: A read error may explain this, as a much larger clone is one base away. The genes are TRBV28 and TRBJ2-3; D not certain. The germline V gene has CDR1 MDHEN and CDR2 SYDVKM. The CDR3 covers 13 residues. CDR3: CAGSPPSTDTQYF. DNA for the CDR3: TGTGCCGGCAGCCCGCCGTCCACAGATACGCAGTATTTT.

Note on this clone: A far larger clone is one nucleotide away, so this likely arose from a read error. V gene TRBV6-1 combines with J gene TRBJ2-6; D gene ambiguous. In germline, CDR1 is MNHNS, CDR2 SASEGT. The V end lost 2 bases, the J end lost 0 bases, and 8 bases lay between the germline ends. The CDR3 is 16 residues long. The chain's CDR3 is CASSELVFSGANVLTF. In DNA, the CDR3 is TGTGCCAGCAGTGAATTGGTCTTCTCTGGGGCCAACGTCCTGACTTTC.

The V call is TRBV6-1, the J call TRBJ2-2, with D hard to call. The germline V gene encodes CDR1 MNHNS and CDR2 SASEGT. This CDR3 region has 10 residues. V was trimmed by 8 bases and J by 9 bases, leaving 7 bases between them. CDR3 coding DNA: TGTGCCAGCGGATCCTGGGAGCTGTTTTTT. It specifies CASGSWELFF.

The CDR3 sequence: CASSVGTGYETQYF. As DNA, the CDR3 is TGTGCCAGCAGCGTCGGGACAGGGTATGAGACCCAGTACTTC. The chain joins TRBV9 to TRBJ2-5, with 9 nucleotides matching TRBD1. This CDR3 has 14 residues. Trimming cost V 2 bases and J 5 bases; bases outside gene matches: 4. The germline CDR1 and CDR2 sequences are SGDLS and YYNGEE.

In regard to this clone: This probably arose from a read error, given a far larger clone one base away. Other DNA sequences within the sample encode an identical CDR3. This chain joins TRBV29-1 and TRBJ1-1; D gene ambiguous. Looked up from germline, CDR1 is SQVTM and CDR2 is ANQGSEA. The length of the CDR3 is 13 residues. The germline V and J ends were trimmed by 7 bases and 1 base, with 13 bases remaining between them. CDR3 region: CSAGVGGNTEAFF. CDR3 nucleotides: TGCAGCGCTGGCGTGGGCGGGAACACTGAAGCTTTCTTT.

This chain joins TRBV13 and TRBJ2-5; TRBD2 matches 14 bases. V shed 6 bases, J shed 4 bases, and the junction held 7 bases outside the gene matches. From germline, CDR1 is PRHDT and CDR2 FYEKMQ (reference sequence). The CDR3 has 16 amino acids. Written as DNA, the CDR3 is TGTGCCAGCAGGCAAGGGACTAGCGGGAGACGAGAGACCCAGTACTTC. Its translation: CASRQGTSGRRETQYF.

This sequence joins TRBV5-4 and TRBJ2-5; 8 bases are shared with TRBD1. The germline V gene has CDR1 SGHNT and CDR2 YYREEE (reference sequence). The CDR3 has 14 residues. The V and J ends lost 3 bases and 4 bases, in that order; junction bases with no gene match: 5. CDR3 nucleotide sequence: TGTGCCAGCAGCTCCACCACAGGGGGAGAGACCCAGTACTTC. Translated: CASSSTTGGETQYF.

The rearrangement joins TRBV29-1 to TRBJ2-3, with unresolved D. The CDR3 has 13 residues. V was pared by 3 bases and J by 7 bases, with 14 bases between. Germline V gene data show CDR1 as SQVTM and CDR2 as ANQGSEA. The CDR3 DNA is TGCAGCGTTGATGGTAGGAGCGTGTATACGCAGTATTTT. Its translation: CSVDGRSVYTQYF.